The T cell receptor beta chain described here comes from a study of naive and memory T cell subsets. This clonotype has only a few counts. Its cognate antigen is unknown. The CDR3 contains 17 residues. Per the germline V gene, CDR1 is SGHAT and CDR2 is FQDESV (reference sequence). Trimming took 5 bases from V and 5 from J, leaving 22 bases between them. The SP2 primer and nested alpha and beta constant region primers amplified ligated cDNA in four rounds. One entry per CDR3 protein, called by TCRdb with MiXCR from the UMI-ligation and nested PCR reads. This sample carries around 30,000 distinct CDR3 sequences, under 8.5% of them seen once, and the ten largest clones take approximately 3.1%. General observations from the study: More TCRs at tuberculin sites were read as hypersensitivity T cell infiltration. TCRs were reportedly recovered from both biopsy types, mostly tuberculin test sites.

The treatment denotes: skin biopsy from PPD injection site in Mantoux-positive individual. TCR cDNA received a 3' ligated oligonucleotide that carried a UMI. Skin biopsies came from PPD injection sites in Mantoux-positive individuals. Unsorted total RNA, about 1 to 1,100 ng, was DNase treated before reverse transcription. The sample in question was skin, obtained from a tuberculin skin test site. The V gene is TRBV11-1, the J gene TRBJ2-1; D may be TRBD1 (5 bases). The sequence was obtained from an adult in good health. The DNA for the CDR3 is TGTGCCAGCAGCAGGGGCCTTGGGCAATCCAGGAACAATGAGCAGTTCTTC. Amino acid sequence: CASSRGLGQSRNNEQFF.